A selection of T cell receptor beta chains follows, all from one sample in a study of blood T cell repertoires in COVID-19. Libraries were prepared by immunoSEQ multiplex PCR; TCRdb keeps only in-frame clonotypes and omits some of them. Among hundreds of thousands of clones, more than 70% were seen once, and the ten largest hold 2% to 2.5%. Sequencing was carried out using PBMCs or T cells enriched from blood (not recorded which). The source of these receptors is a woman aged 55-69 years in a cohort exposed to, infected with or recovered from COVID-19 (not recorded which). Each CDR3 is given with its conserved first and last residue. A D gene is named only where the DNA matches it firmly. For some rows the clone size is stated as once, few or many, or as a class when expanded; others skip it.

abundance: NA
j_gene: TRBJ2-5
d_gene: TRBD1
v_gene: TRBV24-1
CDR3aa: CATSDLTGGRETQYF
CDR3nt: TGTGCCACCAGTGACCTTACAGGGGGACGAGAGACCCAGTACTTC

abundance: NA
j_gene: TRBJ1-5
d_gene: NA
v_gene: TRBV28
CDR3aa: CASSLTGGYSNQPQHF
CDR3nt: TGTGCCAGCAGTTTAACGGGGGGTTATAGCAATCAGCCCCAGCATTTT

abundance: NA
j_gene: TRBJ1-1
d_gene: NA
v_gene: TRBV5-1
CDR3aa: CASSLSTYLSGTEAFF
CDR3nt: TGCGCCAGCAGCTTGTCAACCTATCTTAGCGGGACTGAAGCTTTCTTT

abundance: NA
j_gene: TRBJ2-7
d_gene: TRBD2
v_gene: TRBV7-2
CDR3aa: CASSFSGSRYEQYF
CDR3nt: TGTGCCAGCAGCTTTAGCGGGAGTAGGTACGAGCAGTACTTC

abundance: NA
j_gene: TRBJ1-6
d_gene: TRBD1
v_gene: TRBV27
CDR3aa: CASSLSGQPNSPLHF
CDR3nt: TGTGCCAGCAGTTTGTCGGGACAGCCTAATTCACCCCTCCACTTT

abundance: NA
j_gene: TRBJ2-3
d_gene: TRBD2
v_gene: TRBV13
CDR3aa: CASSPRTSGRTDTQYF
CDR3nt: TGTGCCAGCAGCCCCCGGACTAGCGGGAGAACAGATACGCAGTATTTT

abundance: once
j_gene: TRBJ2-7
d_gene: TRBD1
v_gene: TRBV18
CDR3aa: CASSPDAGGYEQYF
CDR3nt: TGTGCCAGCTCACCAGACGCAGGGGGCTACGAGCAGTACTTC

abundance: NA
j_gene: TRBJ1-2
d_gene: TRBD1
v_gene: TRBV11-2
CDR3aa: CASSPQGDYGYTF
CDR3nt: TGTGCCAGCAGCCCACAGGGGGACTATGGCTACACCTTC

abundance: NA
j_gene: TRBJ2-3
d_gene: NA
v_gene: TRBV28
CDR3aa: CASSSGSTDTQYF
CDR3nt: TGTGCCAGCAGCAGCGGTAGCACAGATACGCAGTATTTT

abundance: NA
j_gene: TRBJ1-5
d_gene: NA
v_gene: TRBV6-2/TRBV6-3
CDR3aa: CASSYLGLNQPQHF
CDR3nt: TGTGCCAGCAGTTACCTGGGGCTCAATCAGCCCCAGCATTTT

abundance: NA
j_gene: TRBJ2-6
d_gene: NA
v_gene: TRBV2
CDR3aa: CASTRSGANVLTF
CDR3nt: TGTGCCAGCACTAGATCTGGGGCCAACGTCCTGACTTTC

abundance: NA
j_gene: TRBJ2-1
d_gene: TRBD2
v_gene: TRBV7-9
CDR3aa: CASRLDSGEYNEQFF
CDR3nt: TGTGCCAGCAGACTCGATAGCGGGGAATACAATGAGCAGTTCTTC

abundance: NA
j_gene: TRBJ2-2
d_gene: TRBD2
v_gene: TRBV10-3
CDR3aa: CAIGLAGAGGELFF
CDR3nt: TGTGCCATCGGCCTAGCGGGAGCGGGCGGGGAGCTGTTTTTT

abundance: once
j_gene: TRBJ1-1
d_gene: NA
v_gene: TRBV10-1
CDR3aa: CASSESMGGNTEAFF
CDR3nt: TGCGCCAGCAGTGAGTCTATGGGGGGGAACACTGAAGCTTTCTTT

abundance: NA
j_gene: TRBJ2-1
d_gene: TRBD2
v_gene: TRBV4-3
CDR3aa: CASSQAYSGRSYNEQFF
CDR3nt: TGCGCCAGCAGCCAAGCCTATAGCGGGAGATCCTACAATGAGCAGTTCTTC

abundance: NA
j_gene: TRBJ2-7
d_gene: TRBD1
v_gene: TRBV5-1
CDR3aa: CASSKGALYEQYF
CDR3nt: TGCGCCAGCAGCAAGGGGGCCCTTTACGAGCAGTACTTC

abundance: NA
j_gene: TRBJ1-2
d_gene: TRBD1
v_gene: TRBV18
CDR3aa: CASSPLRGQGFSGYTF
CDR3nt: TGTGCCAGCTCACCATTACGGGGACAGGGGTTCTCTGGCTACACCTTC

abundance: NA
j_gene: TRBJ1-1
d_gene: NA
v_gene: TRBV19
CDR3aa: CASSRYRDMNTEAFF
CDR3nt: TGTGCCAGTAGTCGGTACAGGGACATGAACACTGAAGCTTTCTTT

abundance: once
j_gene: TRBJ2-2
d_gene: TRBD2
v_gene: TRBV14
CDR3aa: CASSQLPGTSRTGELFF
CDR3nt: TGTGCCAGCAGCCAGTTGCCCGGGACTAGCAGAACCGGGGAGCTGTTTTTT

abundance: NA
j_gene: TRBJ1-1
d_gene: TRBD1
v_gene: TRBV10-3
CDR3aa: CAISEPARTGAFF
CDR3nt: TGTGCCATCAGTGAGCCCGCCCGGACAGGTGCTTTCTTT

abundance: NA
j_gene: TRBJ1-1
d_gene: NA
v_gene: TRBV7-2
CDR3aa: CASSSRQRSTEAFF
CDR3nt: TGTGCCAGCAGCAGCAGACAGAGGAGCACTGAAGCTTTCTTT

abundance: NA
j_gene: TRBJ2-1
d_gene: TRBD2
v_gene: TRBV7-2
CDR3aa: CASLRGSGANEQFF
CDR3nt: TGTGCCAGCCTCCGCGGGAGCGGGGCAAATGAGCAGTTCTTC

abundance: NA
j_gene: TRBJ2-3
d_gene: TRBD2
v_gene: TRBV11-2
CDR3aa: CASRKLAGGTDTQYF
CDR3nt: TGTGCCAGCAGGAAGCTAGCGGGAGGGACAGATACGCAGTATTTT

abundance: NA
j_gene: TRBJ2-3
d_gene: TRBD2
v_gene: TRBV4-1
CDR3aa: CASSHLAGESTDTQYF
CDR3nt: TGCGCCAGCAGCCACCTAGCGGGAGAGAGCACAGATACGCAGTATTTT

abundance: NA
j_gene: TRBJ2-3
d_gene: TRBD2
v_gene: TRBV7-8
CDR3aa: CASSLKMAAGGFFADTQYF
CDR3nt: TGTGCCAGCAGCTTAAAGATGGCGGCGGGAGGGTTTTTCGCAGATACGCAGTATTTT

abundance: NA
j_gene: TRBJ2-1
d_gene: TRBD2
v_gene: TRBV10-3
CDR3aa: CAISEGLAGELHEQFF
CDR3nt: TGTGCCATCAGTGAGGGTCTAGCGGGAGAACTTCATGAGCAGTTCTTC

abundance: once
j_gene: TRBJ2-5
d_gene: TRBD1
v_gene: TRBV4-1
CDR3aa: CASSQDQRGRETQYF
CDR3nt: TGCGCCAGCAGCCAAGATCAAAGGGGGCGGGAGACCCAGTACTTC

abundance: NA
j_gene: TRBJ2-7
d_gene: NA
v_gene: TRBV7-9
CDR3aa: CASSYTGTTGYEQYF
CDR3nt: TGTGCCAGCAGCTACACCGGGACAACCGGGTACGAGCAGTACTTC

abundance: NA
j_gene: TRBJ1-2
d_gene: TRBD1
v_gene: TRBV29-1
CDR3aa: CSAPDRGQYYGYTF
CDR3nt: TGCAGCGCCCCAGACAGGGGGCAGTATTATGGCTACACCTTC